The present T cell receptor (beta chain) was sequenced within a study of cytomegalovirus exposure and HLA in healthy donors. Background on the study: Earlier, some 200 million T cells were analyzed, and 117 million unique TCR beta sequences were found among them. Findings of the study overall: In a later analysis, TCR beta V- and J-gene trimming was associated with a missense DCLRE1C variant.

Use of 60 Vbeta and 13 Jbeta primers characterized the PCR. Sequencing was performed with immunoSEQ multiplex PCR; in TCRdb, only in-frame clones are kept and a portion is missing. The table includes roughly 100,000 clones, under 80% detected once. The CDR3 spans 13 residues. CDR1 is SNHLY, CDR2 FYNNEI, per germline. V lost 8 bases, J lost 6 bases, and 9 bases stayed unmatched. Note on this clone: The antigen is unknown.

The chain has TRBV2 and TRBJ2-7; 8 bases align to TRBD2. Material for sequencing was PBMCs. This TCR was recovered from a woman between 18 and 29 years old in good health and CMV-seropositive. CDR3 sequence (DNA): TGTGCCAGCGGGCCGGGACTAGGGAGCGAGCAGTACTTC. It translates to CASGPGLGSEQYF.